This T cell receptor (beta chain) was sequenced in a study of OX40 agonist ivuxolimab in advanced cancers. Describing the broader study: Ivuxolimab was a fully human IgG2 agonistic monoclonal antibody targeting the costimulatory receptor OX40 (CD134). Intravenous ivuxolimab was administered to patients every 2 weeks at six dose levels: 0.01, 0.1, 0.3, 1.5, 3 and 10 mg/kg. Among the roughly 54 dose-escalation patients, some 20 had hepatocellular carcinoma, approximately 15 melanoma, 9 renal cell carcinoma and 9 head and neck cancer. The dose-escalation cohort was almost 85% male with a mean age of approximately 60 years, ranging from roughly 20 to 80. Prior anti-PD-1, anti-PD-L1 or anti-CTLA-4 therapy was permitted, and checkpoint inhibitors had been received by about two fifths of dose-escalation patients. Partial responses occurred in three dose-escalation patients: two with cutaneous melanoma and one with hepatocellular carcinoma. The point of sequencing TCRbeta in the periphery was to test whether ivuxolimab changed TCR sequence diversity and drove clonal T-cell expansion. The paper covers the monotherapy dose-escalation part of the phase I ivuxolimab trial, which included N ≈ 57 patients.

Patients with autoimmune disease history or receiving systemic immunosuppression were excluded from the trial. Peripheral blood for TCR sequencing was collected from all dose cohorts at baseline, on cycle 4 day 1, and on cycle 7 day 1. Samples were obtained from an open-label, multicenter, first-in-human phase I dose-escalation trial of ivuxolimab. Adults with locally advanced or metastatic melanoma, renal cell carcinoma, hepatocellular carcinoma or head and neck squamous cell carcinoma were enrolled in the trial. Before TCR sequencing, CD4+ and CD8+ T cells were separately sorted from peripheral blood. General study outcomes and caveats: Partial responders in the 0.1-3.0 mg/kg groups had among the lowest normalized peripheral clonal expansion, especially among CD8+ T cells. After ivuxolimab, CD8+ T cells had more expanded clones than CD4+ T cells on average. At doses from 0.1 to 3.0 mg/kg, clonal expansion was seen in both CD4+ and CD8+ blood T cells between baseline and week 6. Low levels of normalized T-cell clonal expansion were also seen in some nonresponding patients. The antigen specificity of the clonally expanded peripheral T cells was not determined.

Genomic DNA was extracted from sorted cells for sequencing of the TCRbeta CDR3 region. The immunoSEQ Assay was used for sequencing of TCRbeta CDR3 regions. TCRdb holds this immuneACCESS table with in-frame rearrangements only. Some clones are missing; in checked studies, unresolved V genes explain under half, and the rest has no known cause. Across this sample there are 64,000 or so clones, with around 83% seen only once. The top ten clonotypes cover around 0.7% of the sample. Details on this clone: It lacks a known antigen. No base quality information exists; no much larger clone differs at one position.

This sequence originates from an adult with an advanced solid tumor such as melanoma, head and neck, liver or kidney cancer. The sequencing here drew on CD4+ or CD8+ T cells sorted from blood, taken in a trial of the OX40 agonist ivuxolimab.

The CDR3 region reads CASSDRDRYDTQYF. The DNA sequence reads TGTGCCAGCAGTGACCGGGACAGGTATGATACGCAGTATTTT. The receptor chain draws on TRBV6-1 and TRBJ2-3, with 8 middle bases fitting TRBD1. Via the germline V gene, CDR1 is MNHNS and CDR2 SASEGT. V ends up 3 bases short and J 6 bases short, with an unmatched junction base count of 5. From the cysteine up to the phenylalanine, the CDR3 has a length of 14 residues. The kept DNA is CDR3 alone, 42 bases in frame from the first base.